This T cell receptor beta chain was recorded in a study of T cell responses to AZD1222 COVID-19 vaccine. Whole-study results and caveats: Repertoire samples came only from after the peak T cell response.

Worth noting for this clone: Its matching antigen is unknown.

The CDR3 is 17 amino acids. V was pared by 1 base and J by 7 bases, with 12 bases of the junction left unmatched. CDR1 is SGDLS and CDR2 is YYNGEE in the germline V gene. Method: immunoSEQ multiplex PCR; TCRdb's copy keeps in-frame clones and lacks some. The sample carries more than 150,000 clones, roughly 92% recorded once. The sequence derives from an adult who received the AZD1222 COVID-19 vaccine. This rearrangement joins TRBV9 to TRBJ2-2, with 8 bases identical to TRBD2. The sequencing here drew on peripheral blood, taken 28 days after the second AZD1222 dose. In DNA, the CDR3 is TGTGCCAGCAGCGTAAGTCGGGGGACTAGAACGGTCGGGGAGCTGTTTTTT. Translating gives CASSVSRGTRTVGELFF.